This T cell receptor (beta chain) stems from a study of CD8 T cells in ankylosing spondylitis. Study conclusions and caveats: Made up of fewer than 10 highly homologous variants, a TCR beta motif appeared characteristic of ankylosing spondylitis blood. Previous work reported some of these motif variants in the synovial fluid and blood of reactive arthritis. Disease-associated clones were reportedly significantly overrepresented in matched ankylosing spondylitis synovial fluid.

This clonotype was observed a few times. What it binds is unknown. CDR3 length equals 15 residues. V lost 2 bases to trimming and J lost 3 bases, with 13 bases between them. Per germline, CDR1 SGHRS and CDR2 YFSETQ. Quantitative 5'-RACE with molecular barcodes produced the TCR beta libraries. TCRdb used MiXCR to reprocess the 5' RACE reads, holding one entry per CDR3 protein. The sample includes about 250,000 distinct CDR3 sequences, 15% to 20% of them seen just once. The gene calls are TRBV5-1 and TRBJ2-3, with unresolved D. The sequencing sample was made of blood, either unsorted or a sorted T cell fraction (not recorded which). This TCR was recovered from a male donor with ankylosing spondylitis or in good health (not recorded which). The CDR3 DNA is TGCGCCAGCAGCTTCCCCGGGTCCGGGACAGATACGCAGTATTTT. Encoded protein: CASSFPGSGTDTQYF.